One sample yielded the 21 T cell receptor beta chains listed below, sequenced in a study of blood T cell repertoires in COVID-19. Profiling relied on immunoSEQ multiplex PCR, and the TCRdb table lists in-frame clones only, not all of them. The profile shows around 230,000 clones, around 89% of them singletons. Input material: PBMCs or T cells enriched from blood (not recorded which). These receptors all stem from a woman younger than 45 who had recovered from COVID-19.

Of note for this clone: One end of the junction varies from germline; a read error may be responsible. This specimen includes other DNA sequences encoding the same CDR3. The chain is built from TRBV14 and TRBJ1-6, with 7 nucleotides matching TRBD1. Germline assignment: CDR1 SGHDN and CDR2 FVKESK. This CDR3 has 13 amino acids. This CDR3 reads CASSYRGDSPLHF. CDR3 DNA sequence: TGTGCTAGCAGCTACAGGGGTGATTCACCCCTCCACTTT.

The J gene is TRBJ2-3, the V gene TRBV9; no clear D gene. Per the germline V gene, CDR1 is SGDLS and CDR2 is YYNGEE. The V gene lost 6 bases and the J gene lost 2 bases, with 4 bases spanning the gap. The CDR3 has 11 amino acids. CDR3 coding DNA: TGTGCCAGCACCAACACAGATACGCAGTATTTT. It specifies CASTNTDTQYF.

The V gene is TRBV6-5, the J gene TRBJ2-1; 8 bases agree with TRBD2. Germline loops: CDR1 MNHEY, CDR2 SVGAGI. Trimming cost V 2 bases and J 6 bases; bases outside gene matches: 9. The CDR3 is 16 residues long. CDR3 region: CASSYVRGGQGNEQFF. As DNA, the CDR3 is TGTGCCAGCAGTTACGTACGGGGGGGCCAGGGCAATGAGCAGTTCTTC.

The J gene is TRBJ1-2, the V gene TRBV28; perhaps TRBD1 as D (5 bases). V was clipped by 5 bases and J by 8 bases, with 21 bases between them. Germline V lookup: CDR1 MDHEN, CDR2 SYDVKM. The CDR3 covers 15 residues. The CDR3 spells CASSDALGQARGYTF. CDR3 sequence (DNA): TGTGCCAGCAGTGATGCTCTAGGACAAGCTCGGGGCTACACCTTC.

This rearrangement joins TRBV6-4 to TRBJ1-6; perhaps TRBD1 as D (5 bases). CDR3 length: 15 residues. Germline V lookup: CDR1 MRHNA, CDR2 SNTAGT. The V end was cut by 4 bases, the J end by 7 bases, with 14 bases between. The CDR3 is CASSALAGQNSPLHF. In nucleotides, the CDR3 is TGTGCCAGCAGTGCCCTCGCAGGGCAGAATTCACCCCTCCACTTT.

DNA of the CDR3: TGTGCCAGTAATCAGGGGCGGAATGAAAAACTGTTTTTT. Translated, it gives CASNQGRNEKLFF. The J gene is TRBJ1-4, the V gene TRBV19, with D maybe TRBD1 (6 bases). The CDR3 has 13 residues. Germline CDR1 LNHDA, CDR2 SQIVND (reference sequence). Between the trimmed V and J ends, which lost 7 bases and 5 bases, there was a span of 11 bases.

The chain links TRBV24-1 to TRBJ2-1; 15 positions agree with TRBD2. The CDR3 contains 18 residues. The V segment lost 3 bases and the J segment 6 bases; nucleotides outside the gene matches: 8. Germline assignment: CDR1 KGHDR and CDR2 SFDVKD. The CDR3 region is CATSDGLAGGLSANEQFF. Here the CDR3 DNA reads TGTGCCACCAGTGATGGACTAGCGGGGGGGCTCTCCGCCAATGAGCAGTTCTTC.

J is TRBJ2-2 and V is TRBV19; D possibly corresponds to TRBD1 (7 bases). Trimming pared 7 bases from V and 5 bases from J, leaving 17 bases between. Germline-derived CDR1 and CDR2 are LNHDA and SQIVND (reference sequence). CDR3 length: 15 residues. For the CDR3, the DNA is TGTGCCAGTACCCCGGAGGCAGGGGGGACCGGGGAGCTGTTTTTT. Translating it yields CASTPEAGGTGELFF.

The V and J genes are TRBV19 and TRBJ2-5; TRBD1 matches at 8 bases. Germline CDR1 reads LNHDA; CDR2 reads SQIVND (reference sequence). The CDR3 runs 16 residues. V trimming: 0 bases; J trimming: 5 bases; junction bases outside the gene matches: 8. In nucleotides, the CDR3 is TGTGCCAGTAGTATAGAAAGACAGGGGAGGCAGGAGACCCAGTACTTC. This sequence encodes CASSIERQGRQETQYF. The full variable domain, in which reference TRBV19 and TRBJ2-5 provide the parts outside the CDR3, is DGGITQSPKYLFRKEGQNVTLSCEQNLNHDAMYWYRQDPGQGLRLIYYSQIVNDFQKGDIAEGYSVSREKKESFPLTVTSAQKNPTAFYLCASSIERQGRQETQYFGPGTRLLVL.

This clone was found once. V is TRBV4-2 and J is TRBJ2-3; 7 positions match TRBD2. This CDR3 has 16 amino acids. From germline, CDR1 is LGHNA and CDR2 YNFKEQ. After removal of 4 bases from V and 0 bases from J, the junction contained 7 bases not matched to a gene. The CDR3 DNA reads as TGTGCCAGCAGCCCAAGCGGGGAGACTAGCACAGATACGCAGTATTTT. Residues: CASSPSGETSTDTQYF.

This chain uses TRBV4-1 with TRBJ2-7; 8 positions match TRBD1. V was clipped by 0 bases and J by 4 bases; unmatched bases: 8. Germline CDR1 is MGHRA and CDR2 is YSYEKL. This CDR3 has 16 residues. The CDR3 is CASSQELGTGRYEQYF. CDR3 coding DNA: TGCGCCAGCAGCCAAGAGTTAGGGACAGGACGATACGAGCAGTACTTC.

The DNA for the CDR3 is TGTGCCAGCAGGGCGGGTATTAATGAAAAACTGTTTTTT. Its translation: CASRAGINEKLFF. This chain joins TRBV2 and TRBJ1-4, with no clear D. The germline V and J ends were trimmed by 6 bases and 4 bases, with 9 bases remaining between them. This CDR3 is built from 13 residues. The germline V gene has CDR1 SNHLY and CDR2 FYNNEI.

CDR3 coding DNA: TGTGCCAGCAGCTTAGATCAATGGAACACTGAAGCTTTCTTT. Amino acids: CASSLDQWNTEAFF. The V call is TRBV11-2, the J call TRBJ1-1; D is unresolved. V lost 0 bases and J lost 1, with 6 bases in between. This CDR3 region has 14 residues. The germline gives CDR1 SGHAT, CDR2 FQNNGV.

This rearrangement joins TRBV7-2 to TRBJ2-1, with 9 nucleotides matching TRBD2. The germline gives CDR1 SGHTA, CDR2 FQGNSA. This CDR3 has 15 residues. V gave up 5 bases and J gave up 7 bases; unmatched junction bases: 9. CDR3 region: CASSPERGARNEQFF. For the CDR3, the DNA is TGTGCCAGCAGCCCCGAGCGGGGGGCCAGGAATGAGCAGTTCTTC.

The V call is TRBV2, the J call TRBJ1-5; D not certain. Germline V gene lookup returns CDR1 SNHLY and CDR2 FYNNEI. The CDR3 has 13 amino acids. V was pared by 6 bases and J by 2 bases, with 8 bases between. In DNA form, the CDR3 reads TGTGCCAGCAGCAAAGCGGGCAATCAGCCCCAGCATTTT. Its translation: CASSKAGNQPQHF. The full variable domain, its missing parts supplied by reference TRBV2 and TRBJ1-5, is EPEVTQTPSHQVTQMGQEVILRCVPISNHLYFYWYRQILGQKVEFLVSFYNNEISEKSEIFDDQFSVERPDGSNFTLKIRSTKLEDSAMYFCASSKAGNQPQHFGDGTRLSIL.

This clone showed up just once. The rearrangement links TRBV5-1 to TRBJ2-7; 7 nucleotides match TRBD1. The CDR3 is 16 amino acids. Germline V lookup: CDR1 SGHRS, CDR2 YFSETQ. V dropped 2 bases and J dropped 0; count of bases not matched to a gene: 8. The CDR3 protein is CASSLNYRDSSYEQYF. CDR3 coding DNA: TGCGCCAGCAGCTTAAACTACCGGGACAGCTCCTACGAGCAGTACTTC. Full variable domain (remainder filled in from reference TRBV5-1 and TRBJ2-7): KAGVTQTPRYLIKTRGQQVTLSCSPISGHRSVSWYQQTPGQGLQFLFEYFSETQRNKGNFPGRFSGRQFSNSRSEMNVSTLELGDSALYLCASSLNYRDSSYEQYFGPGTRLTVT.

This chain links TRBV19 with TRBJ1-5; D ambiguous. Germline V gene sequence: CDR1 LNHDA, CDR2 SQIVND (reference sequence). V gave up 7 bases and J gave up 4 bases, with 20 bases separating them. The CDR3 totals 16 residues. CDR3 in DNA: TGTGCCAGTATGAATCGTGCAGGCGACGTTAATCAGCCCCAGCATTTT. It codes for CASMNRAGDVNQPQHF.

This rearrangement joins TRBV10-3 to TRBJ2-5, with TRBD2 as a possible D gene (6 bases). Per the germline V gene, CDR1 is ENHRY and CDR2 is SYGVKD. The CDR3 has 15 amino acids. The V end was cut by 6 bases, the J end by 3 bases, with 17 bases between. CDR3 nucleotide sequence: TGTGCCATCAGAAGAACCGGGACTCCAGAAGAGACCCAGTACTTC. Translating gives CAIRRTGTPEETQYF.

The chain is built from TRBV6-2 or TRBV6-3 and TRBJ2-7, with 8 bases fitting TRBD1. V lost 7 bases to trimming and J lost 0 bases; unmatched junction nucleotides: 8. From germline, CDR1 is MNHEY and CDR2 SVGEGT. The CDR3 covers 15 residues. CDR3 nucleotide sequence: TGTGCCAGCACCCCGGACAGGGTGATCTCCTACGAGCAGTACTTC. This sequence encodes CASTPDRVISYEQYF.

In this sample, this clone turned up once. The chain couples TRBV19 to TRBJ1-1; 7 bases fit TRBD1. CDR1 and CDR2 (germline): LNHDA, SQIVND (reference sequence). J gave up 0 bases and V 1 base, and 11 bases lay outside the gene matches. The CDR3 is made up of 18 amino acids. DNA for the CDR3: TGTGCCAGTAGTATAGCGGGCAGGGGGGTACTTATGAACACTGAAGCTTTCTTT. Translated: CASSIAGRGVLMNTEAFF.

This chain joins TRBV19 and TRBJ2-5; TRBD2 might be the D (6 bases). Trimming took 0 bases from V and 1 from J, leaving 18 bases between them. The length of the CDR3 is 18 residues. CDR1 and CDR2 from the germline V gene are LNHDA and SQIVND (reference sequence). The CDR3 region has the DNA TGTGCCAGTAGTATAGATCCACCGGGACTGAAGAGCCAAGAGACCCAGTACTTC. It codes for CASSIDPPGLKSQETQYF. The full variable domain, with the rest looked up from reference TRBV19 and TRBJ2-5, is DGGITQSPKYLFRKEGQNVTLSCEQNLNHDAMYWYRQDPGQGLRLIYYSQIVNDFQKGDIAEGYSVSREKKESFPLTVTSAQKNPTAFYLCASSIDPPGLKSQETQYFGPGTRLLVL.